This passage covers 24 T cell receptor beta chains from one sample sequenced in a study of T cell responses to AZD1222 COVID-19 vaccine. The data were produced by immunoSEQ multiplex PCR, yet TCRdb's version contains in-frame clones alone and is incomplete. Counted here are 150,000 to 200,000 clones, roughly 92% occurring once; the ten biggest clones make up around 9.3%. This specimen consisted of peripheral blood, obtained on day 0 of AZD1222 vaccination. These TCRs come from an adult in good health.

The gene calls are TRBV12-3 or TRBV12-4 and TRBJ2-1; 7 bases line up with TRBD1. V gave up 6 bases and J gave up 7 bases; unmatched junction bases: 6. The CDR3 runs 13 residues. The chain's CDR3 is CASSPGGRNEQFF. Here the CDR3 DNA reads TGTGCCAGCAGCCCAGGGGGTCGGAATGAGCAGTTCTTC.

The chain combines TRBV2 with TRBJ1-2; D gene uncertain. This CDR3 region has 14 residues. V was clipped by 8 bases and J by 8 bases, with 21 bases between them. Germline V gene data show CDR1 as SNHLY and CDR2 as FYNNEI. CDR3 residues: CASSMRAGFGGYTF. CDR3 DNA: TGTGCCAGCTCGATGCGCGCTGGGTTCGGCGGCTACACCTTC.

This clone was detected only once. The V gene is TRBV7-9, the J gene TRBJ1-1; D gene unclear. V lost 7 bases, J lost 5 bases, and 11 bases lay in between. The CDR3 contains 12 residues. Germline-derived CDR1 and CDR2 are SEHNR and FQNEAQ (reference sequence). CDR3 sequence: CASTDSRTEAFF. The CDR3 coding sequence is TGTGCCAGCACCGATTCAAGGACTGAAGCTTTCTTT.

This sequence joins TRBV27 and TRBJ2-3; 7 bases match TRBD2. V dropped 6 bases and J dropped 8; count of bases not matched to a gene: 5. The CDR3 is 12 amino acids. Germline V CDR1 and CDR2: MNHEY, SMNVEV (reference sequence). CDR3 sequence reads: CASSFTGGTQYF. The DNA for the CDR3 is TGTGCCAGCAGCTTCACGGGGGGTACGCAGTATTTT.

This chain links TRBV15 with TRBJ1-3; 7 nucleotides agree with TRBD1. Germline assignment: CDR1 LNHNV and CDR2 YYDKDF (reference sequence). There are 17 residues in the CDR3. Trimming at V came to 0 bases and at J to 3 bases, leaving 8 bases not matched to a gene. The CDR3 sequence is CATSRDYEGARGNTIYF. CDR3 bases: TGTGCCACCAGCAGAGATTACGAGGGGGCGCGTGGAAACACCATATATTTT.

J is TRBJ1-2 and V is TRBV11-2, with D perhaps matching TRBD1 (5 bases). The CDR3 is 13 amino acids. The germline V gene has CDR1 SGHAT and CDR2 FQNNGV. V was pared by 4 bases and J by 5 bases, with 11 bases between. The CDR3 sequence is CASSSWGGYGYTF. CDR3 bases: TGTGCCAGCAGCTCCTGGGGGGGGTATGGCTACACCTTC.

This chain uses TRBV27 with TRBJ1-2; 8 bases match TRBD1. The V gene's germline CDR1 is MNHEY and CDR2 SMNVEV (reference sequence). CDR3 size: 14 residues. J gave up 4 bases and V 4 bases, and 5 bases lay outside the gene matches. CDR3 protein: CASSSTGGSYGYTF. The CDR3 nucleotides read TGTGCCAGCAGTTCCACAGGGGGATCCTATGGCTACACCTTC.

The CDR3 is CASSIDASYEQYF. Here the CDR3 DNA reads TGTGCCAGTAGTATAGACGCCAGCTACGAGCAGTACTTC. The J gene is TRBJ2-7, the V gene TRBV19; no clear D gene. The CDR3 has 13 amino acids. V gave up 0 bases and J gave up 3 bases, with 6 bases separating them. Germline V lookup: CDR1 LNHDA, CDR2 SQIVND (reference sequence).

The CDR3 loop reads CASSLVGTGAYNEQFF. CDR3 DNA: TGTGCCAGCAGCTTGGTCGGGACAGGGGCTTACAATGAGCAGTTCTTC. The chain uses TRBV5-6 and TRBJ2-1; 10 bases agree with TRBD1. The ends lost 0 bases at V and 4 bases at J; junction bases unmatched: 4. This CDR3 is built from 16 residues. Per germline, CDR1 SGHDT and CDR2 YYEEEE.

Only one count was recorded for this clone. V gene TRBV6-5 combines with J gene TRBJ2-7, with D perhaps being TRBD1 or TRBD2 (5 bases each). Deletions cut 0 bases from V and 2 bases from J, with 11 bases between. CDR3 length: 15 amino acids. Germline CDR1 MNHEY, CDR2 SVGAGI. The chain's CDR3 is CASSYSGTPTYEQYF. In nucleotides, the CDR3 is TGTGCCAGCAGTTACTCCGGGACCCCCACCTACGAGCAGTACTTC.

V is TRBV6-1 and J is TRBJ1-5, with a possible D match to TRBD1 (6 bases). The CDR3 length is 15 residues. The germline V gene has CDR1 MNHNS and CDR2 SASEGT. V was pared by 3 bases and J by 6 bases, with 15 bases between. CDR3 sequence (DNA): TGTGCCAGCAGTGATTACCCCAGGGGATTTCAGCCCCAGCATTTT. Encoded protein: CASSDYPRGFQPQHF.

This clone showed up just a few times. The rearrangement joins TRBV7-9 to TRBJ2-2, with a possible D match to TRBD1 (5 bases). The CDR3 length is 15 residues. CDR1 and CDR2 from the germline V gene are SEHNR and FQNEAQ (reference sequence). V was trimmed by 4 bases and J by 4 bases, leaving 13 bases between them. The CDR3, as DNA: TGTGCCAGCAGCTCCCAGACAGATTCCACCGGGGAGCTGTTTTTT. It yields the protein CASSSQTDSTGELFF. The whole variable domain, filled in from reference TRBV7-9 and TRBJ2-2, reads DTGVSQNPRHKITKRGQNVTFRCDPISEHNRLYWYRQTLGQGPEFLTYFQNEAQLEKSRLLSDRFSAERPKGSFSTLEIQRTEQGDSAMYLCASSSQTDSTGELFFGEGSRLTVL.

The V gene is TRBV2, the J gene TRBJ2-7, with 8 bases aligning to TRBD1. V shed 4 bases and J 2 bases; nucleotides not matched to a gene: 4. Germline V gene data show CDR1 as SNHLY and CDR2 as FYNNEI. The CDR3 is 14 residues long. This CDR3 is CASSVTGAPYEQYF. The CDR3 DNA reads TGTGCCAGCAGTGTGACAGGGGCCCCCTACGAGCAGTACTTC.

This clone was recorded only once. The V and J genes are TRBV6-2 or TRBV6-3 and TRBJ1-5; no definite D call. Germline CDR1 and CDR2: MNHEY and SVGEGT. V dropped 6 bases and J dropped 1 base, with 13 bases sitting between them. CDR3 length equals 15 residues. This chain's CDR3 is CASSPLAGSNQPQHF. CDR3 bases: TGTGCCAGCAGCCCTCTGGCAGGAAGCAATCAGCCCCAGCATTTT.

The gene calls are TRBV4-2 and TRBJ1-1, with D tentatively TRBD1 (6 bases). The V end lost 5 bases, the J end lost 7 bases, and 23 bases lay between the germline ends. The CDR3 sequence is 16 residues long. Germline CDR1 is LGHNA and CDR2 is YNFKEQ. The CDR3 DNA is TGTGCCAGCAGCTCCACGGGCGGGGGCCGACGAGGTGAAGCTTTCTTT. Translating it yields CASSSTGGGRRGEAFF.

The gene calls are TRBV5-5 and TRBJ2-7, with D uncertain. V lost 4 bases and J lost 3, with 8 bases in between. The CDR3 runs 12 residues. Germline V CDR1 and CDR2: SGHKS, YYEKEE (reference sequence). DNA of the CDR3: TGTGCCAGCAGCGTGCCCGGCTACGAGCAGTACGTC. It encodes CASSVPGYEQYV.

The chain uses TRBV9 and TRBJ1-4, with 7 bases aligning to TRBD1. Per the germline V gene, CDR1 is SGDLS and CDR2 is YYNGEE. The CDR3 contains 14 residues. Unmatched junction bases numbered 6, after V lost 2 bases and J lost 8 bases. Here the CDR3 DNA reads TGTGCCAGCAGCGTCGGGACAGTGAAGGAAAAACTGTTTTTT. Protein product: CASSVGTVKEKLFF.

The chain combines TRBV7-9 with TRBJ2-3; D ambiguous. Germline V CDR1 and CDR2: SEHNR, FQNEAQ (reference sequence). Trimming shortened V by 4 bases and J by 4 bases, and 6 bases separated the two germline ends. The CDR3 totals 12 residues. CDR3 sequence (DNA): TGTGCCAGCAGCTCCGGATCAGATACGCAGTATTTT. Encoded protein: CASSSGSDTQYF.

The chain combines TRBV2 with TRBJ2-5; D gene uncertain. CDR1 is SNHLY and CDR2 is FYNNEI in the germline V gene. Trimming left V 3 bases short and J 5 bases short, with 10 bases between. The CDR3 loop spans 13 amino acids. The chain's CDR3 is CASSEWTPETQYF. CDR3 in DNA: TGTGCCAGCAGTGAGTGGACCCCGGAGACCCAGTACTTC.

The chain couples TRBV30 to TRBJ1-5, with D possibly being TRBD1 (6 bases). V lost 2 bases and J 2 bases, leaving 10 bases between the germline ends. The CDR3 extends over 14 amino acids. The germline V gene encodes CDR1 GTSNPN and CDR2 SVGIG (reference sequence). CDR3 bases: TGTGCCTGGAGTAAACAGGGAGGCAATCAGCCCCAGCATTTT. Amino acid sequence: CAWSKQGGNQPQHF. Based on the CDR3 plus reference TRBV30 and TRBJ1-5, the full variable domain is SQTIHQWPATLVQPVGSPLSLECTVEGTSNPNLYWYRQAAGRGLQLLFYSVGIGQISSEVPQNLSASRPQDRQFILSSKKLLLSDSGFYLCAWSKQGGNQPQHFGDGTRLSIL.

The chain employs TRBV13 and TRBJ1-4, with 7 bases that match TRBD1. CDR3 length: 15 residues. V dropped 5 bases and J dropped 7; count of bases not matched to a gene: 10. Germline CDR1 is PRHDT and CDR2 is FYEKMQ (reference sequence). The CDR3, as DNA: TGTGCCAGCAGCAATGCAGGGGGAAGTGGTGAAAAACTGTTTTTT. Translating it yields CASSNAGGSGEKLFF. The full variable domain, with the rest looked up from reference TRBV13 and TRBJ1-4, is AAGVIQSPRHLIKEKRETATLKCYPIPRHDTVYWYQQGPGQDPQFLISFYEKMQSDKGSIPDRFSAQQFSDYHSELNMSSLELGDSALYFCASSNAGGSGEKLFFGSGTQLSVL.

This sequence joins TRBV25-1 and TRBJ1-1; TRBD1 aligns across 7 bases. J gave up 1 base and V 5 bases, and 10 bases lay outside the gene matches. Germline CDR1 is MGHDK and CDR2 is SYGVNS. The CDR3 sequence is 16 residues long. The CDR3 reads CASSRSLGGKNTEAFF. The CDR3 DNA sequence: TGTGCCAGCAGTCGATCTTTAGGGGGCAAGAACACTGAAGCTTTCTTT.

The chain joins TRBV18 to TRBJ2-6; 10 positions match TRBD1. Per germline, CDR1 KGHSH and CDR2 LQKENI. V lost 3 bases to trimming and J lost 0 bases; unmatched junction nucleotides: 8. The CDR3 loop spans 19 amino acids. The CDR3 DNA reads TGTGCCAGCTCACCCGCGGACAGGGGGTACCCCTCTGGGGCCAACGTCCTGACTTTC. This encodes CASSPADRGYPSGANVLTF.

This chain links TRBV5-6 with TRBJ2-1; weak D call: TRBD1 (5 bases). Looked up from germline, CDR1 is SGHDT and CDR2 is YYEEEE. V lost 2 bases, J lost 9 bases, and 9 bases lay in between. The CDR3 extends over 12 amino acids. CDR3 coding DNA: TGTGCCAGCAGCTTAATTAGGGGTGAGCAGTTCTTC. It is translated as CASSLIRGEQFF.